One and the same sample provided the 23 T cell receptor beta chains below, sequenced in a study of CXCR3-negative and CXCR3-positive naive CD8 T cells. The authors prepared UMI-labeled TRB cDNA libraries by 5' RACE. TCRdb re-called the 5' RACE reads and shows each CDR3 protein once, DNA omitted. The record lists roughly 90,000 distinct CDR3 sequences, of which the ten most abundant hold around 1.7%. Input material: naive CXCR3- CD8+ T cells from blood. Subset: CD45RO-CCR7+CD27+CD95- naive CD8+ T cells lacking CXCR3 (TNR3-). Every receptor here comes from a human donor in good health. Some clones in this sample may be carry-over from other donors' samples.

CDR3 region: CASTRTETNNSPLHF. The J gene is TRBJ1-6, the V gene TRBV12-3 or TRBV12-4; TCRdb calls TRBD1, which cannot be checked without DNA. This CDR3 has 15 amino acids.

This CDR3 is CASKELAGDSYNEQFF. This rearrangement joins TRBV19 to TRBJ2-1; lacking DNA, the TRBD2 call made by TCRdb goes unchecked. The CDR3 sequence is 16 residues long. Germline assignment: CDR1 LNHDA and CDR2 SQIVND (reference sequence).

The V call is TRBV7-9, the J call TRBJ2-5; TCRdb outputs TRBD1, but without DNA this stays unchecked. Germline-derived CDR1 and CDR2 are SEHNR and FQNEAQ (reference sequence). The CDR3 has 16 residues. This chain's CDR3 is CASSGEVVRGQETQYF. Full variable domain (rest looked up from reference TRBV7-9 and TRBJ2-5): DTGVSQNPRHKITKRGQNVTFRCDPISEHNRLYWYRQTLGQGPEFLTYFQNEAQLEKSRLLSDRFSAERPKGSFSTLEIQRTEQGDSAMYLCASSGEVVRGQETQYFGPGTRLLVL.

This chain joins TRBV6-5 and TRBJ2-4; TCRdb's assignment of TRBD1 cannot be checked, as there is no DNA. Looked up from germline, CDR1 is MNHEY and CDR2 is SVGAGI. The CDR3 loop spans 12 amino acids. CDR3 sequence: CASSPGYHIQYF.

V is TRBV19 and J is TRBJ2-1; TCRdb's D gene call, TRBD2, goes unchecked for lack of DNA. The CDR3 is 17 residues long. Germline V CDR1 and CDR2: LNHDA, SQIVND (reference sequence). CDR3 in amino acids: CASSMASLAGVYNEQFF.

The V gene is TRBV6-2 or TRBV6-3, the J gene TRBJ2-1; TCRdb outputs TRBD1, but without DNA this stays unchecked. This CDR3 contains 14 residues. CDR1 is MNHEY and CDR2 is SVGEGT in the germline V gene. CDR3 region: CASSQGSSYNEQFF.

V and J are TRBV29-1 and TRBJ1-2. CDR3 length: 12 residues. The germline V gene encodes CDR1 SQVTM and CDR2 ANQGSEA. The CDR3 protein is CSVDGGGYGYTF.

The J gene is TRBJ2-1, the V gene TRBV28; absent DNA, TCRdb's TRBD1 call cannot be checked. Germline CDR1 is MDHEN and CDR2 is SYDVKM. The CDR3 covers 16 residues. The CDR3 protein is CASSHHRTGVGNEQFF.

The rearrangement joins TRBV4-3 to TRBJ2-3; the D gene TCRdb calls, TRBD2, cannot be checked with no DNA. There are 21 residues in the CDR3. The germline V gene encodes CDR1 LGHNA and CDR2 YSLEER. The CDR3 here is CASSQDRGGTSGTPSTDTQYF.

V is TRBV20-1 and J is TRBJ1-6; TCRdb's D gene call, TRBD1, goes unchecked for lack of DNA. Germline values: CDR1 DFQATT, CDR2 SNEGSKA (reference sequence). There are 14 residues in the CDR3. The CDR3 region is CSARDSGQPVLFHF.

J is TRBJ2-3 and V is TRBV7-9. Germline loops: CDR1 SEHNR, CDR2 FQNEAQ (reference sequence). This CDR3 contains 15 residues. CDR3 in amino acids: CASSLVDAWADTQYF.

The rearrangement links TRBV5-1 to TRBJ2-7; TCRdb lists TRBD1, though no DNA is available to test this call. CDR1 is SGHRS and CDR2 is YFSETQ in the germline V gene. This CDR3 contains 14 residues. The CDR3 reads CASSLWTLTDEQYF.

The rearrangement links TRBV28 to TRBJ2-3; checking the TCRdb D call of TRBD1 is not possible without DNA. The germline V gene encodes CDR1 MDHEN and CDR2 SYDVKM. The CDR3 contains 15 residues. The CDR3 is CASTQTFPGRDTQYF.

The rearrangement uses TRBV29-1 and TRBJ2-1; TCRdb designates TRBD2, a call that cannot be tested without DNA. Germline V CDR1 and CDR2: SQVTM, ANQGSEA. The CDR3 consists of 16 residues. This CDR3 is CSVEEPTSGRDNEQFF.

V is TRBV5-1 and J is TRBJ1-2. The CDR3 is 14 residues long. The germline V gene has CDR1 SGHRS and CDR2 YFSETQ. This CDR3 reads CASSLAASSYGYTF.

This chain uses TRBV4-2 with TRBJ2-1; the TCRdb call, TRBD2, lacks DNA for checking. Germline loops: CDR1 LGHNA, CDR2 YNFKEQ. This CDR3 has 16 amino acids. This chain's CDR3 is CASSQDLAGPYNEQFF.

This chain uses TRBV3-1 with TRBJ2-1; TCRdb outputs TRBD2, but without DNA this stays unchecked. The germline V gene has CDR1 LGHDT and CDR2 YNNKEL (reference sequence). This CDR3 has 15 amino acids. CDR3 in amino acids: CASSQDLTSGADQFF.

The chain combines TRBV29-1 with TRBJ2-5. The CDR3 contains 12 residues. Germline V gene lookup returns CDR1 SQVTM and CDR2 ANQGSEA. The CDR3 here is CSVEFGQETQYF.

The chain uses TRBV12-3 or TRBV12-4 and TRBJ2-6. The CDR3 totals 12 residues. The CDR3: CASFPGANVLTF.

V gene TRBV7-2 combines with J gene TRBJ2-7. Germline V lookup: CDR1 SGHTA, CDR2 FQGNSA. The CDR3 consists of 14 residues. This chain's CDR3 is CASSLAGRNYEQYF.

The CDR3 spells CSVEMGLTNTGELFF. The chain uses TRBV29-1 and TRBJ2-2; TCRdb selects TRBD2, and the lack of DNA leaves this call unchecked. The CDR3 is made up of 15 amino acids. CDR1 SQVTM and CDR2 ANQGSEA come from the germline V gene.

The V call is TRBV7-9, the J call TRBJ1-1. Germline V CDR1 and CDR2: SEHNR, FQNEAQ (reference sequence). There are 14 residues in the CDR3. The CDR3 reads CASSLVVANTEAFF.

The genes are TRBV11-2 and TRBJ2-7; TCRdb picks TRBD1, but there is no DNA to check that call. The germline CDR1 and CDR2 sequences are SGHAT and FQNNGV. CDR3 length: 15 residues. The CDR3 sequence is CASSPAGTGGDEQYF.